This T cell receptor (beta chain) was sequenced during a study of cytomegalovirus exposure and HLA in healthy donors. Study details: A later analysis reported the 120 or so validation repertoires used the same platform as the approximately 670 first-cohort repertoires. Study-wide points: It was confirmed in vitro that a few of the CMV-associated chains were specific for CMV antigens. Overall, approximately 150 TCR beta chains were annotated as cytomegalovirus-associated.

A 120-subject validation cohort, separate from the roughly 670-subject first cohort, supplied the donors. The CDR3 length is 15 residues. Germline V gene lookup returns CDR1 SGHNT and CDR2 YENEEA. Trimming removed 1 base at V and 4 bases at J, with 11 bases between. With regard to this clone: The antigen remains undetermined.

The data were produced by immunoSEQ multiplex PCR, yet TCRdb's version contains in-frame clones alone and is incomplete. The profile covers over 120,000 clones, with 89% appearing a single time and 9% taken by the ten largest. The sample consisted of PBMCs. The chain couples TRBV11-3 to TRBJ2-1, with a tentative D call TRBD2 (6 bases). The sequence was obtained from a woman under 30 in good health and CMV-seropositive. In DNA, the CDR3 is TGTGCCAGCAGCTTAGGAGCGGGTATGTACAATGAGCAGTTCTTC. Translation: CASSLGAGMYNEQFF.